This T cell receptor beta chain was identified during a study of T cell repertoires in cytomegalovirus infection. On the study more broadly: Recently identified HLA-C-restricted CMV epitopes were among the peptides used. Indications of both CMV infection and matching HLA type were provided by public TCR beta signatures. Study findings and constraints: Dominating the ex vivo response were TCR beta clonotypes that were CMV-specific and HLA-C-restricted. Summed public TCR beta family frequency identified CMV carriers bearing the relevant HLA.

Comments on this clonotype: Antigen specificity is unknown.

Germline CDR1 reads MNHEY; CDR2 reads SVGAGI. This CDR3 contains 14 residues. Trimming removed 2 bases from V and 4 bases from J, with 8 bases in between. TCRdb called the reads again in MiXCR, with one record for every CDR3 protein. Among approximately 110,000 distinct CDR3 sequences listed, roughly two fifths were seen once. This material consisted of CD8+ T cells from cultured PBMCs, taken from culture after CMV antigen stimulation. The rearrangement joins TRBV6-5 to TRBJ2-2; D uncertain. The clonotype originates from a human donor in good health (CMV status not recorded). Some clones in this sample may be carry-over from other donors' samples. As DNA, the CDR3 is TGTGCCAGCAGTTACGGGATAGGCACCGGGGAGCTGTTTTTT. Residues: CASSYGIGTGELFF.